This T cell receptor (beta chain) appears in the sequencing data of a study of cytomegalovirus exposure and HLA in healthy donors. Broader study findings: A later analysis found common viral pathogens apparently linked to several of the most significant clusters. There were some V segments, including TRBV6-2 and TRBV6-3, excluded as indistinguishable. It was taken for granted in presence/absence analyses that sequencing depth across donors was roughly uniform. Reported results showed that the classifier diagnosed cytomegalovirus status with high specificity and sensitivity.

This clone was found once. Its specificity is unknown. The PCR made use of 60 Vbeta and 13 Jbeta primers. Clones were read by immunoSEQ multiplex PCR, and TCRdb kept only the in-frame ones, dropping some. The sample contains approximately 160,000 clones, around 79% of which appear only once. With 5 bases clipped from V and 2 bases from J, the junction kept 4 bases outside the gene matches. The length of the CDR3 is 15 residues. Germline-derived CDR1 and CDR2 are WSHSY and SAAADI. The genes are TRBV10-2 and TRBJ1-5, with 9 bases that match TRBD1. Material: PBMCs. The sequence was collected from a woman aged 40 to 50 in good health and CMV-seropositive. The CDR3 nucleotides are TGCGCCAGCAGTAGGGACAGGGTTGGCAATCAGCCCCAGCATTTT. Protein: CASSRDRVGNQPQHF.